This TCR beta chain was captured in a study of T cells in Graves' hyperthyroidism and ophthalmopathy. The PBMCs were taken from 10 ml of fresh peripheral blood. Amplified TCR beta CDR3 regions came from RNA transcripts. The HTBI primer set drove a first-round RT-PCR of the TCR CDR3. TCRdb re-called the multiplex PCR reads through MiXCR, storing one row per CDR3 protein. This sample has around 240,000 distinct CDR3 sequences, with less than 20% found just once. This clonotype was seen repeatedly, ten times or more. Material for sequencing was blood. This TCR was recovered from a woman aged 18-35 years with Graves' ophthalmopathy.

In DNA form, the CDR3 reads TGTGCCAGCAGCCTAACTAGCGGGAGAACGAACAATGAGCAGTTCTTC. This translates into CASSLTSGRTNNEQFF. V is TRBV4-2 and J is TRBJ2-1, with 11 bases lining up with TRBD2. Germline V gene sequence: CDR1 LGHNA, CDR2 YNFKEQ. Losses at the gene ends were 4 bases for V and 5 bases for J; bases not matched to a gene: 7. CDR3 length: 16 residues.